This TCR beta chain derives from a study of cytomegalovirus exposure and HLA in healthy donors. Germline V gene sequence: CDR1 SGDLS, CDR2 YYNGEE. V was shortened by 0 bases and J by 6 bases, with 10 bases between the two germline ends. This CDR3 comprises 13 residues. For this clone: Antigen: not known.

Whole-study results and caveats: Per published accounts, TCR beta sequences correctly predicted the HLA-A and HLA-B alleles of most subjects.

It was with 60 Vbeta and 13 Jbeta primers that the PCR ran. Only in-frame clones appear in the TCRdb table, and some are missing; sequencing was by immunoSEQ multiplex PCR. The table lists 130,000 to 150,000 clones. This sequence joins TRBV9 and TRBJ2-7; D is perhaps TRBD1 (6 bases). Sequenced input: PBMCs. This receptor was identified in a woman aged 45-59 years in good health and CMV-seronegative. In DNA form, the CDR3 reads TGTGCCAGCAGCGTAGGATCAGGGGCCGAGCAGTACTTC. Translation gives CASSVGSGAEQYF.